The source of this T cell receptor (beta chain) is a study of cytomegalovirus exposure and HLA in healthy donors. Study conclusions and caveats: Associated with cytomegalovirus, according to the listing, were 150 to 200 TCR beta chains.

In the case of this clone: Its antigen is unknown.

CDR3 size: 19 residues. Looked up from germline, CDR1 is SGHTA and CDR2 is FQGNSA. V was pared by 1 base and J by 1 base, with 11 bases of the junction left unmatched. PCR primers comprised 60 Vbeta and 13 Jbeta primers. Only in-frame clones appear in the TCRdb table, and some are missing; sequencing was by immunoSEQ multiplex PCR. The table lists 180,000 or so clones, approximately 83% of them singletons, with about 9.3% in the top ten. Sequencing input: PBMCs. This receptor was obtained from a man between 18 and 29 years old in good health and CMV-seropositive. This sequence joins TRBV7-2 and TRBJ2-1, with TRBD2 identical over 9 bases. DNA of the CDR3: TGTGCCAGCAGCTTAGACCGAGCGGGGGGCTACTCGTCCTACAATGAGCAGTTCTTC. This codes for CASSLDRAGGYSSYNEQFF.